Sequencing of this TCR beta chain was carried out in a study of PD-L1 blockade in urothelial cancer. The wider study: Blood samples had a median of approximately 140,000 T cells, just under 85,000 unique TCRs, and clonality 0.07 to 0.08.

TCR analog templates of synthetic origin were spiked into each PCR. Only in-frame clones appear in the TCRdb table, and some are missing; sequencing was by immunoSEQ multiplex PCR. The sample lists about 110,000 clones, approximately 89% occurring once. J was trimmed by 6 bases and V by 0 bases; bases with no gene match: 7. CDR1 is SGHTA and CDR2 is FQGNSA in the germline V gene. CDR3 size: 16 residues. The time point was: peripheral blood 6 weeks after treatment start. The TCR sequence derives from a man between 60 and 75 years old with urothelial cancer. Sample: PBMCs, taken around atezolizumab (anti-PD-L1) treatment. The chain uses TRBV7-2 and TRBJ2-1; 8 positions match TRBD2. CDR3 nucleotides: TGTGCCAGCAGCTTAGCGGGGCGGGGGGTCGGCAATGAGCAGTTCTTC. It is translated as CASSLAGRGVGNEQFF. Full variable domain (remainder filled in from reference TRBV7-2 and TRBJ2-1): GAGVSQSPSNKVTEKGKDVELRCDPISGHTALYWYRQSLGQGLEFLIYFQGNSAPDKSGLPSDRFSAERTGGSVSTLTIQRTQQEDSAVYLCASSLAGRGVGNEQFFGPGTRLTVL.